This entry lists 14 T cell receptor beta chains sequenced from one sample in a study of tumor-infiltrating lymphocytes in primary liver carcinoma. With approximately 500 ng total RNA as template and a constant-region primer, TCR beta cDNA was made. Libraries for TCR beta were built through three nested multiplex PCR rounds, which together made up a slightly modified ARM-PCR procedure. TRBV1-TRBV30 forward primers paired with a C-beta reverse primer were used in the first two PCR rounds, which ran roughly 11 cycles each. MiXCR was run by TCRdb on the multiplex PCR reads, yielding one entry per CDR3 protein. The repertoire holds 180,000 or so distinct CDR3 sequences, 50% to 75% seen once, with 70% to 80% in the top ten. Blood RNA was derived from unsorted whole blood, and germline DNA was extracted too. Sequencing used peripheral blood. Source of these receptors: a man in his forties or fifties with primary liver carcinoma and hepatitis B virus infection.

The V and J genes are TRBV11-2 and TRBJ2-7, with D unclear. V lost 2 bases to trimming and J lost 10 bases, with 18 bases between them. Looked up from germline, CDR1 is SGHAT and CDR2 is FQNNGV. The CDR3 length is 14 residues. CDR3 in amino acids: CASSLTDGVYLQYF. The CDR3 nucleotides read TGTGCCAGCAGCTTAACCGACGGAGTCTACTTACAGTACTTC.

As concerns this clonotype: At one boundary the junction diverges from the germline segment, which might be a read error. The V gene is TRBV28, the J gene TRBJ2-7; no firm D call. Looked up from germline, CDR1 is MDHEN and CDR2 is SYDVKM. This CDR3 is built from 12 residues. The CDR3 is CVSRTGPYEQYF. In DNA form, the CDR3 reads TGTGTCAGCAGGACCGGCCCCTACGAGCAGTACTTC.

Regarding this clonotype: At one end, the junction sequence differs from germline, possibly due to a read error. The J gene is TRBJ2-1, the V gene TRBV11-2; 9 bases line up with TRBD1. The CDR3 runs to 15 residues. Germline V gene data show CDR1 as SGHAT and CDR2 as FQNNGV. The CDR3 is CGSSLDRGSYNEQSF. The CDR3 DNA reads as TGTGGCAGCAGCCTGGACAGGGGCTCCTACAATGAGCAGTCCTTC.

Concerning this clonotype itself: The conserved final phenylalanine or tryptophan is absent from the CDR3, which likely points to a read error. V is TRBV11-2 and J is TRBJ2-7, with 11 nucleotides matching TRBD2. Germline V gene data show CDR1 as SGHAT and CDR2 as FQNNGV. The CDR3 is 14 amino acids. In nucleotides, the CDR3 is TGTGCCAGCATCGGGACTAGCGGCTCCAACGAGCAGTACCTC. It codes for CASIGTSGSNEQYL.

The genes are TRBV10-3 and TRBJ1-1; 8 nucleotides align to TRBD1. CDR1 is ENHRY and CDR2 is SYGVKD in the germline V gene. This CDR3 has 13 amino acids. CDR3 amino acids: CAVQGTGRTEAFF. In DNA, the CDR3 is TGTGCAGTTCAGGGGACAGGCCGCACTGAAGCTTTCTTT.

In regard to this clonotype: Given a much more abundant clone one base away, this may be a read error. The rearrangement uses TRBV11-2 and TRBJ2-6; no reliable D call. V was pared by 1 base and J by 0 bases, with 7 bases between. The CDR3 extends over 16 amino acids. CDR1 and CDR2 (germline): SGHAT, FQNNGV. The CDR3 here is CASSLVQFSGANVLTF. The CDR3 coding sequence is TGTGCCAGCAGCTTAGTACAGTTCTCTGGGGCCAACGTCCTGACTTTC.

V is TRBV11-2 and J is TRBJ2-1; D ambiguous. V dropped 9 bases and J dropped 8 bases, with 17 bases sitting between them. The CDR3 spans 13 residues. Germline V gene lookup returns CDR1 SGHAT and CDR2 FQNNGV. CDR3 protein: CASRPTASDEQFF. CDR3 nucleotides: TGTGCCAGTAGGCCCACAGCATCTGATGAGCAGTTCTTC. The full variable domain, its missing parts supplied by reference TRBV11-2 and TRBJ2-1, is EAGVAQSPRYKIIEKRQSVAFWCNPISGHATLYWYQQILGQGPKLLIQFQNNGVVDDSQLPKDRFSAERLKGVDSTLKIQPAKLEDSAVYLCASRPTASDEQFFGPGTRLTVL.

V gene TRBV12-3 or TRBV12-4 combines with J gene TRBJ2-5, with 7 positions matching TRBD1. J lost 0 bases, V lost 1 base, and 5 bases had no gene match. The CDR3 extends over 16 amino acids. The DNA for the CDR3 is TGTGCCAGCAGTTTAGGACAGGGTACCTACCAAGAGACCCAGTACTTC. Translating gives CASSLGQGTYQETQYF.

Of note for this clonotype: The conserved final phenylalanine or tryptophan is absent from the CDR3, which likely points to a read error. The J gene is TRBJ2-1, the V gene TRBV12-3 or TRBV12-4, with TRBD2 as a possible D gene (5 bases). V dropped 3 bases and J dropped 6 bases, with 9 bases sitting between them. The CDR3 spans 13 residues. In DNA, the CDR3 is TGTGCCAGCAGTTTGGGTCGGGGCAATGAGCAGTTCTCC. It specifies CASSLGRGNEQFS.

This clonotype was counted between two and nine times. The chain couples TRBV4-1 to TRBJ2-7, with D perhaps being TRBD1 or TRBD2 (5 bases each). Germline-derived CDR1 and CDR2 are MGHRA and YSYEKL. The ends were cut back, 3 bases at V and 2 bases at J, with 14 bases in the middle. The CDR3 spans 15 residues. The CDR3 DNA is TGCGCCAGCAGCCAGCACCGGGACGCTACCTACGAGCAGTACTTC. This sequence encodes CASSQHRDATYEQYF.

The CDR3 nucleotides read TGTGCCACTAGCGGGAGGGCCGGTGATACGCAGTATTTT. Protein sequence: CATSGRAGDTQYF. This sequence joins TRBV10-3 and TRBJ2-3, with 12 bases that match TRBD2. Germline V gene sequence: CDR1 ENHRY, CDR2 SYGVKD. This CDR3 is 13 amino acids long. Germline trimming cut 10 bases from V and 6 bases from J; bases unmatched to any gene: 5.

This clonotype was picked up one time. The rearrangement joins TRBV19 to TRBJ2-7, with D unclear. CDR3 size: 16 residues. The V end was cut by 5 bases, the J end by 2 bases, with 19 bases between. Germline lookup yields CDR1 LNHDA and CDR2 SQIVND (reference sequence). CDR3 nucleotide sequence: TGTGCCAGTAGTCCCCAAACCAGGACGGGCGCCTACGAGCAGTACTTC. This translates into CASSPQTRTGAYEQYF.

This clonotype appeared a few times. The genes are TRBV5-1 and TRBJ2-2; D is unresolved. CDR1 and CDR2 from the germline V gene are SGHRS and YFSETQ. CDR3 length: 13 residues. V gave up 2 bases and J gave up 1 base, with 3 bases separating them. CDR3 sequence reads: CASSFENTGELFF. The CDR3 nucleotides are TGCGCCAGCAGCTTCGAGAACACCGGGGAGCTGTTTTTT.

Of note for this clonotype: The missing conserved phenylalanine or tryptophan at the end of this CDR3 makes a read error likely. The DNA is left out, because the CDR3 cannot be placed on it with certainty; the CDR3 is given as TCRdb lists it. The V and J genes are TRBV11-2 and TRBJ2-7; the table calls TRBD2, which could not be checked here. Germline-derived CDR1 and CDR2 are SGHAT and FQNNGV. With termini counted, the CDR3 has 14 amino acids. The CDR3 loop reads CASSFQPNGGEQYL.